This T cell receptor beta chain was profiled in a study of cytomegalovirus exposure and HLA in healthy donors (TCRdb year 2017). Study-wide context: In an earlier analysis of about 560 of the donors, around 290 Gb of sequence data and 100 million or so unique TCR beta sequences from 150 million to 200 million T cells were reported. An early release covering 500 to 750 HLA-typed donors comprised 250 to 350 gigabases of sequencing data and roughly 85 million unique TCR sequences. Of the roughly 400 genotyped donors, 65% to 90% were placed in the genetic ancestry cluster associated with self-reported Caucasian donors. The study aimed to test whether signatures of past pathogen exposure could be identified by cataloging public T cell receptors. The study profiled the T cell repertoires of 550 to 700 subjects by immunosequencing and related them to cytomegalovirus serostatus. Besides the first cohort of some 670 subjects, a separate validation cohort made up of roughly 120 different subjects was used. To predict cytomegalovirus infection status, the study combined high-throughput TCR immunosequencing, statistical association of individual TCRs with disease status, and machine learning. A later analysis re-examined previously published TCR beta repertoires from more than 650 donors and added high-resolution HLA genotyping to investigate patterns of TCR occurrence. Rather than using new phenotypic data, the later analysis identified candidate immune exposures from TCR beta sequences and from how often those sequences occurred across donors. In an earlier analysis of 587 of the donors, high-throughput TCR beta sequencing was used to judge whether each TCR beta V gene segment behaved as functional or pseudogenic. Donor age, sex, ethnicity and CMV serostatus were compiled alongside the repertoire data. Genome-wide SNP genotypes for about 55% of the roughly 670 donors were used in a later genetic analysis, which treated that subset as a discovery cohort. All discovery cohort repertoires had been generated on a single sequencing platform. HLA typing covered class I and class II loci at four-digit resolution. Typing coverage varied by locus: roughly 629-640 donors for A, B, C, DRB1 and DQB1; roughly 560 for DQA1; more than 600 for DPA1; under 490 for DPB1. Roughly 5 DR-DQ haplotypes were handled as single units for association and clustering, since linkage in the cohort was strong. On average, roughly 240,000 unique TCR beta nucleotide sequences were sequenced per donor among about 400 genotyped donors of the cohort, with 15% to 20% of those sequences being non-productive. Overall study outcomes, separate from this receptor: V-gene and J-gene trimming of TCR beta chains was associated with a missense DCLRE1C variant in a later genetic analysis, and the association was replicated in an independent cohort. The only immune exposure information available for the cohort was CMV serostatus. Some IMGT-functional V segments, including TRBV6-2 and TRBV6-3, could not be distinguished by the 87-base-pair reads and were therefore excluded. A few of the identified cytomegalovirus-associated TCR beta chains were confirmed in vitro to be specific for cytomegalovirus antigens. A further reported finding was that TCR beta sequences accurately predicted the HLA-A and HLA-B alleles for most subjects in the first cohort. A later genetic analysis reported fewer N-insertions in productive TCRs among donors in an Asian-associated ancestry cluster than the 666-donor mean. A cluster of highly shared sequence variants was judged likely to represent a technical artifact of the sequencing pipeline. A later analysis reported that several top co-occurrence clusters appeared linked to parvovirus B19, influenza, CMV and Epstein-Barr virus. Over 15 rarely observed V segments, including chromosome 9 orphons, were excluded from the earlier analysis of approximately 600 of the donors because counts were too low. In a later analysis, HLA-associated TCR beta chains showed more clonal expansion and lower generation probabilities than non-associated chains that were equally common. According to a later analysis, TCR association rates differed among HLA loci, with DRB1 alleles showing the most associated TCRs and HLA-C alleles showing the fewest. The authors suggested that the approach could potentially be extended to other disease states and immunological phenotypes. At a false discovery rate of 0.05, a later analysis linked some 17,000 TCR beta sequences to specific HLA alleles. Because HLA typing was unavailable for some donors at each locus, only the typed subset was used in association tests. Most CMV-associated TCR beta chains appeared to be HLA-restricted in a later analysis, and the HLA associations seemed to be driven largely by CMV exposure. In both the original and validation cohorts, the classifier was reported to diagnose cytomegalovirus status with high specificity and sensitivity. While some public TCRs were present in many individuals, most TCR sequences turned up only very rarely across donors. Correlated functional status among segregating V segments might be attributable to linkage disequilibrium, but an unknown experimental factor could not be ruled out. In the study, approximately 160 TCR beta chains were listed as associated with cytomegalovirus. An earlier analysis of some 560 of the donors showed that most TCR beta V segments appeared in productive rearrangements either about 87% or about 30% of the time, which broadly matched IMGT annotations. Assigning TCR associations to individual alleles was difficult when HLA alleles, especially DR and DQ, strongly co-occurred. Roughly uniform sequencing depth across donors was assumed in presence/absence analyses, although this assumption may not hold. The cohort was sequenced for TCR beta chains only, and without alpha or paired-chain data the features that could be detected were limited.

The library was obtained by the immunoSEQ multiplex PCR assay. For the multiplex PCR, a mixture combining 60 forward primers for TCR Vbeta segments and 13 reverse primers for TCR Jbeta segments was used. Amplification of the CDR3 region of rearranged TCR beta genes was performed with a multiplex PCR assay on genomic DNA. Amplified TCR beta libraries were sequenced as 87-base-pair reads on the Illumina HiSeq System. The published analysis was carried out like this. In a later analysis, tens of millions of unique TCR beta chains were counted across the 690 or so repertoires, and around 10 million of these chains were shared by at least two donors. Raw reads were error-corrected and collapsed into unique sequences with a nearest-neighbor algorithm that merged closely related sequences to remove PCR and sequencing errors. V, D and J gene segments were assigned by aligning CDR3 sequences to IMGT reference sequences. Each retained sequence needed at least a six-nucleotide match to both a V gene segment and a J gene segment. A rearrangement counted as productive if the CDR3 had no stop codons and remained in frame with V and J, and every other rearrangement counted as non-productive. Following IMGT convention, CDR3 was defined as the stretch from the second conserved V-encoded cysteine to the conserved J-encoded phenylalanine. In an earlier analysis of just under 600 of the donors, sequences lacking an unambiguous match to a single V gene segment were excluded. An earlier analysis of a few hundred of the donors classified V segments as functional when productive rearrangements were above 56.7% and as segregating when the standard deviation between donors was above 5%. A statistical classification framework was built to diagnose cytomegalovirus status from the catalog of TCR beta chain sequences. V and J gene assignment, in a later analysis, came from comparing TCR nucleotide sequences with IMGT/GENE-DB human TR gene sequences. In a later analysis, CDR3 sequences and most-parsimonious VDJ recombination scenarios were assigned using the TCRdist pipeline. In a later analysis, each TCR beta chain was defined by its CDR3 amino acid sequence together with its V-gene family, and reads without a unique V-gene family were excluded. To address suspected cross-contamination and a sequencing artifact, a later analysis removed approximately 600 highly shared, low-generation-probability nucleotide sequences. In a later analysis, a clonal expansion index was calculated for each public chain from normalized within-repertoire ranks of inferred template counts. A later analysis computed generation probabilities with a VDJ recombination model fitted to out-of-frame rearrangements, and checked the results against IGoR. In a later analysis, hypergeometric tests were used to score TCR-TCR, TCR-HLA and TCR-CMV co-occurrence, with a repertoire-size bias correction applied to TCR pairs. In a later analysis, false discovery rates were estimated by permuting HLA or CMV assignments 20 times. In a later analysis, co-occurring TCRs were grouped with DBSCAN, and TCRdist sequence similarity was added when clustering was performed within HLA-allele-positive subsets. Repertoires with fewer than 30,000 or more than 120,000 public chains were left out of co-occurrence clustering, as were about five repertoires with anomalous nucleotide sharing. TCRdb holds this immuneACCESS table with in-frame rearrangements only. Some clones are missing; in checked studies, unresolved V genes explain under half, and the rest has no known cause. V and J calls and clone size are copied from that table; D and trimming were computed from the DNA. The sample has around 100,000 clones on record, approximately 70% of them singletons. Of the sample, more than 4.5% is held by the ten largest clones.

Regarding this clone: Its antigen has not been determined. Qualities for individual bases were not recorded, and no much larger clone is one base off.

CDR1 and CDR2 are drawn from the germline V gene: SGHDT, YYEEEE. The V and J ends are trimmed by 6 bases and 6 bases, leaving 9 bases between them. Inclusive of the bounding cysteine and phenylalanine, the CDR3 is 12 residues long. The CDR3 DNA has 36 bases and is translated from base 1. The cohort was made up of under 800 healthy bone marrow donors. At the time of sampling, all cohort members were nominally healthy, though unrecorded immune exposures were likely present. The donor tested CMV seropositive, placing the donor among the approximately 290 seropositive members of the cohort. Each donor provided a peripheral blood sample, and peripheral blood mononuclear cells were used for TCR beta sequencing. Genomic DNA extraction from the blood cell samples was performed with the Qiagen DNeasy Blood Extraction Kit.

The clonotype originates from a woman aged 18-29 years in good health and CMV-seropositive. The sequence joins TRBV5-6 to TRBJ2-2, with TRBD1 perhaps the D gene, on 6 matching bases. The sample was PBMCs. CDR3 reads: CASNRDAGELFF. The DNA is TGTGCCAGCAACAGGGATGCCGGGGAGCTGTTTTTT.